This T cell receptor beta chain was recorded in a study of vaccination effects on CD4 cells after COVID-19. Sequencing was performed with immunoSEQ multiplex PCR; in TCRdb, only in-frame clones are kept and a portion is missing. This table holds about 43,000 clones, roughly 79% found once. Prior to sequencing, the ViraFEST assay stimulated PBMC with viral peptide pools, which expanded the antigen-specific CD4+ T cells. A roughly ten-day culture period preceded the isolation of CD4+ T cells. Nobody among the vaccine recipients had prior SARS-CoV-2 infection (nucleocapsid antibodies were negative). IL-2 at 8 to 10 IU/ml and peptides at 8 to 10 ug/ml were added to cultured PBMC, around 2 million per well. Half-medium exchanges with IL-2 medium took place on days 3 and 7. This clone was detected only a few times. Its antigen is undetermined. Germline CDR1 is LGHNA and CDR2 is YSLEER. The length of the CDR3 is 14 residues. Trimming took off 1 base at V and 4 bases at J, with 5 bases between the two ends.

Study-wide results and caveats: Convalescent patients were few in the study, and early post-infection timepoints were absent. By a late point after vaccination, infection- and vaccine-induced clones had shrunk markedly through clonal contraction.

The specimen was CD4+ T cells from PBMCs cultured with SARS-CoV-2 spike peptides, collected before COVID-19 vaccination. This chain links TRBV4-3 with TRBJ1-6, with no clear D. The sequence came from a human donor who received a COVID-19 vaccine. The CDR3 DNA follows: TGCGCCAGCAGCCAAGGACGGTATAATTCACCCCTCCACTTT. Its protein product is CASSQGRYNSPLHF.